These T cell receptor beta chains were read from a single sample in a study of T cells in Graves' hyperthyroidism and ophthalmopathy. TCRdb analysed the multiplex PCR reads with MiXCR anew, one entry per CDR3 protein. The repertoire includes 300,000 to 400,000 distinct CDR3 sequences, around a sixth of them detected once, and around 54% sits in the top ten. The sequenced sample was blood. The origin of the receptors is a woman aged 45 to 65 with Graves' hyperthyroidism. CDR3s include the opening cysteine and the closing phenylalanine or tryptophan. A D gene is named only where the DNA matches it firmly. Where a row states a size, it is once, few, many or the class of an expanded clone; other rows omit it.

many	TRBV6-1	TRBJ1-4	-	CASSEQAGGDEKLFF	TGTGCCAGCAGTGAACAAGCTGGGGGAGATGAAAAACTGTTTTTT
few	TRBV9	TRBJ2-5	TRBD1	CASSKGQGETQYF	TGTGCCAGCAGCAAAGGACAGGGAGAGACCCAGTACTTC
many	TRBV2	TRBJ2-5	-	CASRDDLQETQYF	TGTGCCAGCAGGGACGACCTCCAAGAGACCCAGTACTTC
many	TRBV5-1	TRBJ2-2	-	CASRWDANTGELFF	TGCGCCAGCAGGTGGGACGCGAACACCGGGGAGCTGTTTTTT
-	TRBV7-9	TRBJ1-2	-	CASSSGDNYGYTF	TGTGCCAGCAGCTCTGGCGATAACTATGGCTACACCTTC
few	TRBV28	TRBJ1-5	TRBD1	CASSRGGLRGQPQHF	TGTGCCAGCAGCAGGGGGGGCCTTCGTGGTCAGCCCCAGCATTTT
-	TRBV27	TRBJ2-2	-	CAGSPRGSFLLYGELFF	TGTGCCGGCAGTCCTCGTGGGAGCTTCCTTTTGTATGGGGAGCTGTTTTTT
many	TRBV2	TRBJ2-5	TRBD2	CASSAGLAGGRETQYF	TGTGCCAGCAGCGCGGGACTAGCGGGAGGTCGGGAGACCCAGTACTTC
-	TRBV27	TRBJ2-1	-	CASAGLNSYNEQFF	TGTGCCAGCGCGGGACTTAACTCCTACAATGAGCAGTTCTTC
many	TRBV12-3/TRBV12-4	TRBJ2-7	-	CASSRTRHEQYF	TGTGCCAGCAGTCGGACTCGACACGAGCAGTACTTC
once	TRBV27	TRBJ1-1	-	CASSSLQGGDTEAFF	TGTGCCAGCAGCTCTCTACAGGGAGGGGACACTGAAGCTTTCTTT
-	TRBV10-3	TRBJ2-1	-	CAISVGGYNEQFF	TGTGCCATCAGTGTTGGCGGTTACAATGAGCAGTTCTTC
-	TRBV10-1	TRBJ2-2	-	CASSDRDTGELFF	TGCGCCAGCAGTGACAGGGACACCGGGGAGCTGTTTTTT
-	TRBV12-3/TRBV12-4	TRBJ1-3	TRBD1	CASTRDRGNTIYF	TGTGCCAGCACCCGGGACAGGGGAAACACCATATATTTT
few	TRBV20-1	TRBJ2-1	-	CSAASVSVDEQFF	TGCAGTGCTGCGAGTGTCTCGGTCGATGAGCAGTTCTTC
-	TRBV19	TRBJ2-5	TRBD2	CASSSQLAGVFQETQYF	TGTGCCAGTAGTTCGCAACTAGCGGGGGTCTTCCAAGAGACCCAGTACTTC
-	TRBV12-3/TRBV12-4	TRBJ2-1	-	CASSPWTGNNEQFF	TGTGCCAGCAGTCCCTGGACTGGTAACAATGAGCAGTTCTTC
-	TRBV5-1	TRBJ2-2	-	CASSLPGGDTGELFF	TGCGCCAGCAGCTTGCCCGGGGGTGACACCGGGGAGCTGTTTTTT
few	TRBV7-9	TRBJ1-2	TRBD1	CASSAVHRGETNGYTF	TGTGCCAGCAGCGCCGTACACAGGGGCGAGACTAATGGCTACACCTTC
-	TRBV12-3/TRBV12-4	TRBJ1-2	-	CASSLASTVSIYGYTF	TGTGCCAGCAGTTTAGCGAGCACAGTATCTATCTATGGCTACACCTTC
many	TRBV6-2/TRBV6-3	TRBJ2-1	-	CASSSHTDTGNEQFF	TGTGCCAGCAGTTCCCACACTGACACAGGGAATGAGCAGTTCTTC
many	TRBV11-2	TRBJ1-1	-	CASSLGYLSRRMNTEAFF	TGTGCCAGCAGCTTAGGTTACCTCTCGCGGAGAATGAACACTGAAGCTTTCTTT
-	TRBV20-1	TRBJ1-1	-	CSARITGQNTEAFF	TGCAGTGCTAGAATCACCGGGCAGAACACTGAAGCTTTCTTT
many	TRBV18	TRBJ2-3	-	CASSPPPDTQYF	TGTGCCAGCTCACCACCGCCAGATACGCAGTATTTT